This T cell receptor beta chain was captured in a study of human T cells and chemical hapten exposure. This CDR3 spans 15 amino acids. V lost 6 bases, J lost 3 bases, and 11 bases stayed unmatched. Per germline, CDR1 SQVTM and CDR2 ANQGSEA. Each CDR3 protein is one row after TCRdb ran MiXCR on the RACE reads. The data show roughly 110,000 distinct CDR3 sequences, about 12% seen once. Documented time point: pre-sensitization, week 0. Treatment in this sample: therapeutic diphenylcyclopropenone sensitization with weekly scalp DPC. The sequences come from whole blood, collected in connection with sensitization to the hapten diphenylcyclopropenone (DPC). The J gene is TRBJ2-3, the V gene TRBV29-1, with 8 bases lining up with TRBD1. This TCR derives from a woman in her fifties or sixties with alopecia areata. Some clones in this sample may be carry-over from other donors' samples. The CDR3 DNA reads as TGCAGCGTGGGCCCCGGGACAGGTTCAACAGATACGCAGTATTTT. Protein sequence: CSVGPGTGSTDTQYF.